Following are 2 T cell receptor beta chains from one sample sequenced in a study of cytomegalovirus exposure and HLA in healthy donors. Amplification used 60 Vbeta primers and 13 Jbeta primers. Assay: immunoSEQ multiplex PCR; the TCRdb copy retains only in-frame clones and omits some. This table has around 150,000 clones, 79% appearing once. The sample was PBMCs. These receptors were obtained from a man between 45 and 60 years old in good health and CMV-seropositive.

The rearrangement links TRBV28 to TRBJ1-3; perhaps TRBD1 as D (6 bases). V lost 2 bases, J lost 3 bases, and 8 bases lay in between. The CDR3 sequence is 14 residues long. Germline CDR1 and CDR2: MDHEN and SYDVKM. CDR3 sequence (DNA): TGTGCCAGCAGTTTAACAGGGTTTGGAAACACCATATATTTT. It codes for CASSLTGFGNTIYF.

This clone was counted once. CDR3 sequence (DNA): TGCGCCAGCAGCAGCGGGGGTGGGAATCAGCCCCAGCATTTT. Amino acids: CASSSGGGNQPQHF. This chain connects TRBV4-1 to TRBJ1-5; tentatively, D is TRBD1 (5 bases). This CDR3 region has 14 residues. Germline loops: CDR1 MGHRA, CDR2 YSYEKL. Trimming shortened V by 5 bases and J by 4 bases, and 12 bases separated the two germline ends.